This T cell receptor (beta chain) was observed in a study of blood T cell repertoires in COVID-19. Looking at the study overall: Sites across the United States, Italy and Spain contributed samples from acute and convalescent COVID-19.

Assay: immunoSEQ multiplex PCR; the TCRdb copy retains only in-frame clones and omits some. The sample consists of around 160,000 clones, 75% to 85% of them appearing once. Trimming stripped 3 bases from V and 5 bases from J, with 11 bases between. This CDR3 spans 13 amino acids. This sequence joins TRBV12-3 or TRBV12-4 and TRBJ2-7; weak D call: TRBD2 (6 bases). Sequenced sample: peripheral blood. The TCR was taken from a human donor with acute or convalescent COVID-19. The donor label of this sample is uncertain. The CDR3 is CASSLAGSDEQYF. CDR3 nucleotides: TGTGCCAGCAGTTTGGCGGGGTCAGACGAGCAGTACTTC.